This record looks at one T cell receptor beta chain sequence and its context. As yet, its antigen is unknown. This record comes from a study of OX40 agonist ivuxolimab in advanced cancers. Study findings and constraints: The antigen specificity of the peripheral T cells (those that were expanded) was not determined. Patients with a partial response at 0.1-3.0 mg/kg had among the lowest clonal expansion.

In germline, CDR1 is MDHEN, CDR2 SYDVKM. V lost 6 bases and J 2 bases, leaving 8 bases between the germline ends. The CDR3 sequence is 12 residues long. Data came from immunoSEQ multiplex PCR; TCRdb stores just in-frame clones and leaves some out. The data hold 40,000 to 50,000 clones, with approximately 87% observed a single time. This clonotype originated in an adult with an advanced solid tumor such as melanoma, head and neck, liver or kidney cancer. The specimen was CD4+ or CD8+ T cells sorted from blood, collected in a trial of the OX40 agonist ivuxolimab. The rearrangement links TRBV28 to TRBJ2-7; D is uncertain. The CDR3 region is CASSSHTYEQYF. Here the CDR3 DNA reads TGTGCCAGCAGCTCACATACCTACGAGCAGTACTTC.